A single sample gave rise to the 3 T cell receptor beta chains below, sequenced in a study of beta chain features in type 1 diabetes. Study-wide results and limits: Shorter TCRB CDR3s, moderately but significantly so, marked every one of the four CD4+ subsets in Type 1 diabetes patients.

Antigens of these TCRs are unknown. Isolated RNA was reverse transcribed in full, so expressed TCRB transcripts were sequenced. This table comes from immunoSEQ multiplex PCR, and its TCRdb copy is limited to in-frame clones, with some not included. The table includes fewer than 70,000 clones, 55% to 75% detected once. Sequenced input: stem cell memory CD4+ T cells from blood. The origin of the receptors is a woman in her thirties with type 1 diabetes.

J is TRBJ2-7 and V is TRBV28; D is undetermined. The germline gives CDR1 MDHEN, CDR2 SYDVKM. V lost 4 bases and J 6 bases, leaving 7 bases between the germline ends. The CDR3 is made up of 11 amino acids. The CDR3 region has the DNA TGTGCCAGCAGTTCGCCGGGCGAGCAGTACTTC. It encodes CASSSPGEQYF.

The chain has TRBV7-9 and TRBJ1-3; perhaps TRBD1 as D (6 bases). Germline V gene lookup returns CDR1 SEHNR and CDR2 FQNEAQ (reference sequence). Trimming left V 8 bases short and J 6 bases short, with 20 bases between. The CDR3 runs to 15 residues. CDR3 in amino acids: CASGENRDRENTIYF. The DNA for the CDR3 is TGTGCCAGCGGAGAAAACAGGGATAGGGAAAACACCATATATTTT.

This clone has more than one count but fewer than ten. The chain recombines TRBV19 with TRBJ2-5; the D gene is possibly TRBD1 (5 bases). The length of the CDR3 is 14 residues. Trimming cost V 5 bases and J 3 bases, with 13 bases left between them. Germline CDR1 reads LNHDA; CDR2 reads SQIVND (reference sequence). DNA of the CDR3: TGTGCCAGTAGTGGGCAGGGATCGAAAGAGACCCAGTACTTC. This sequence encodes CASSGQGSKETQYF. Complete variable domain (other parts from reference TRBV19 and TRBJ2-5): DGGITQSPKYLFRKEGQNVTLSCEQNLNHDAMYWYRQDPGQGLRLIYYSQIVNDFQKGDIAEGYSVSREKKESFPLTVTSAQKNPTAFYLCASSGQGSKETQYFGPGTRLLVL.